This TCR beta chain derives from a study of blood T cell repertoires in COVID-19. Study background: Material from acute and convalescent COVID-19 was sourced from the United States, Italy and Spain.

The CDR3 loop spans 14 amino acids. From germline, CDR1 is MNHEY and CDR2 SVGAGI. Trimming removed 2 bases from V and 9 bases from J, with 17 bases in between. As processed by the authors: The authors estimated nucleated cell counts from reference gene primer amplification. Clones were sequenced by immunoSEQ multiplex PCR, and TCRdb holds only the in-frame ones, with some missing. Clone size and the V and J calls come from that table; the DNA yielded D and trimming. The sample shows about 26,000 clones, approximately 86% of them seen only once. The sequencing input was peripheral blood. This chain joins TRBV6-5 and TRBJ2-7; no clear D. The receptor comes from a human donor in a cohort sampled during active COVID-19. This CDR3 reads CASSYVSDYERQYF. The CDR3 DNA reads as TGTGCCAGCAGTTACGTCTCAGATTACGAGCGGCAGTACTTC.